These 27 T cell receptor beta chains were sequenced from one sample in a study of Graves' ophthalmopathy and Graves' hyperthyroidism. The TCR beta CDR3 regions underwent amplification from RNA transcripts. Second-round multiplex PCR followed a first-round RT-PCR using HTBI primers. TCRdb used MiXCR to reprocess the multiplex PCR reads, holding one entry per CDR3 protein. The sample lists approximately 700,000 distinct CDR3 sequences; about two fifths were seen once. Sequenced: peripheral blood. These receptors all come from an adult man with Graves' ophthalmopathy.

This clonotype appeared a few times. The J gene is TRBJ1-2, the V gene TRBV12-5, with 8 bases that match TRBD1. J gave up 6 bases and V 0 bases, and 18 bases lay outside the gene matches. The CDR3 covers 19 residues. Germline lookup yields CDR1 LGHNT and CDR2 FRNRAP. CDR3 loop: CASGLVFSGQGRQKDGYTF. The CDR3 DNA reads TGTGCTAGTGGTTTGGTATTCAGCGGACAGGGAAGACAGAAGGATGGCTACACCTTC. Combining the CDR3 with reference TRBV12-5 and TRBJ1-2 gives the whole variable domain DARVTQTPRHKVTEMGQEVTMRCQPILGHNTVFWYRQTMMQGLELLAYFRNRAPLDDSGMPKDRFSAEMPDATLATLKIQPSEPRDSAVYFCASGLVFSGQGRQKDGYTFGSGTRLTVV.

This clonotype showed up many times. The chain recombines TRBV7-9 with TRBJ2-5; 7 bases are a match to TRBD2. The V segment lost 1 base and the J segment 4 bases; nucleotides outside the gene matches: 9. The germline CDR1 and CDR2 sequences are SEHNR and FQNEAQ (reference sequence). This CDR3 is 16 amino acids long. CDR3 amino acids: CASSLVQDWGGETQYF. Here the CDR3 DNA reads TGTGCCAGCAGCTTAGTGCAGGACTGGGGGGGAGAGACCCAGTACTTC.

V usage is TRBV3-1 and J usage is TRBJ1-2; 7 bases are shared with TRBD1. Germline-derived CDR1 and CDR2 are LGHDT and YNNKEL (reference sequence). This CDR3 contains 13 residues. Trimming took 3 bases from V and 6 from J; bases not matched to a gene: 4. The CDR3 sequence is CASSQGTADGYTF. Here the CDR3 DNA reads TGTGCCAGCAGCCAGGGGACAGCAGATGGCTACACCTTC.

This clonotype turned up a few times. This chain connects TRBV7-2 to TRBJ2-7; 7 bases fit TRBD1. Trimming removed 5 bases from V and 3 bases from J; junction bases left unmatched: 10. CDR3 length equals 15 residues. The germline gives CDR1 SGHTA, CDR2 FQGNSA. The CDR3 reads CASSQDLNRGYEQYF. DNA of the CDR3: TGTGCCAGCAGCCAAGATTTGAACAGGGGCTACGAGCAGTACTTC. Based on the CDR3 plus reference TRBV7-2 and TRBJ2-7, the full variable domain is GAGVSQSPSNKVTEKGKDVELRCDPISGHTALYWYRQSLGQGLEFLIYFQGNSAPDKSGLPSDRFSAERTGGSVSTLTIQRTQQEDSAVYLCASSQDLNRGYEQYFGPGTRLTVT.

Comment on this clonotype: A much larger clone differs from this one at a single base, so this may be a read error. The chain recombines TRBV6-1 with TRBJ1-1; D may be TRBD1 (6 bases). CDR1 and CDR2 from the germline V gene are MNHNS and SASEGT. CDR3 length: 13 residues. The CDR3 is CASEWQGNTKAFF. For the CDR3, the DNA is TGTGCCAGCGAATGGCAGGGGAACACTAAAGCTTTCTTT.

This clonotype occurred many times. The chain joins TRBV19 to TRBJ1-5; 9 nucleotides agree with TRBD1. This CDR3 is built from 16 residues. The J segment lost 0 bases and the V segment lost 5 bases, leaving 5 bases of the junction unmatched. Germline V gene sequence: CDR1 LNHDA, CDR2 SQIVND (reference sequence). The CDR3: CASSLGTGNSNQPQHF. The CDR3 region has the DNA TGTGCCAGTAGTCTTGGGACAGGGAATAGCAATCAGCCCCAGCATTTT.

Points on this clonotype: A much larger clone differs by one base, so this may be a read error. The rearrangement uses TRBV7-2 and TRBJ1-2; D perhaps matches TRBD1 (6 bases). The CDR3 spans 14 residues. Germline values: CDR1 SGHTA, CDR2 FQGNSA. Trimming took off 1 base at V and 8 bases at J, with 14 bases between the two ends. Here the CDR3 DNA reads TGTGCCAGCAGCTTAGACAGGGCACCGTTAGGCTACACCTTC. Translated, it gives CASSLDRAPLGYTF.

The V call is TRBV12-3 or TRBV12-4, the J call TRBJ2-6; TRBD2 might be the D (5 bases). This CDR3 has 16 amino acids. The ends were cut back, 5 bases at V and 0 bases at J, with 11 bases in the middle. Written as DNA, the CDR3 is TGTGCCAGCAGTCTTGGACTCCTCTCTGGGGCCAACGTCCTGACTTTC. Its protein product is CASSLGLLSGANVLTF.

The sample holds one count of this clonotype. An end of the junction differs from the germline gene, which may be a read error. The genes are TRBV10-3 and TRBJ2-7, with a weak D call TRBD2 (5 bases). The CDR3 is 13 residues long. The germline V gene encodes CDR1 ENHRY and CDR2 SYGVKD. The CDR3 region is CASSPRTPYEQYF. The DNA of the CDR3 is TGTGCCAGCAGTCCCCGGACTCCCTACGAGCAGTACTTC.

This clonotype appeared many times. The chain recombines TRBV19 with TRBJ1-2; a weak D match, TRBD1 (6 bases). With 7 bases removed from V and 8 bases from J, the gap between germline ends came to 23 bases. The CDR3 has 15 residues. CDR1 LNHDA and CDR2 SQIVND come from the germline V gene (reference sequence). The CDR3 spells CASTRGHPPNDGYTF. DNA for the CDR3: TGTGCCAGTACGCGGGGGCACCCACCAAATGACGGCTACACCTTC.

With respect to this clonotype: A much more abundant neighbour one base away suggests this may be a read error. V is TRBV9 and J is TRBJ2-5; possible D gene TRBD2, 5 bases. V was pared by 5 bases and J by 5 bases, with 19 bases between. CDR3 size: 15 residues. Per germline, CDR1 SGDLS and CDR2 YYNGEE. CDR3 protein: CASSESRTSGETQYF. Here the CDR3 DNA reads TGTGCCAGCAGTGAAAGTAGGACCTCGGGGGAGACCCAGTACTTC.

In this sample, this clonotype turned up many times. The CDR3 loop is CASSSVERGELFF. CDR3 DNA: TGTGCCAGCAGCTCGGTGGAACGCGGGGAGCTGTTTTTT. The V and J genes are TRBV7-7 and TRBJ2-2; the D is unclear. The V gene's germline CDR1 is SSHAT and CDR2 FNYEAQ (reference sequence). This CDR3 contains 13 residues. V gave up 4 bases and J gave up 7 bases, with 10 bases separating them.

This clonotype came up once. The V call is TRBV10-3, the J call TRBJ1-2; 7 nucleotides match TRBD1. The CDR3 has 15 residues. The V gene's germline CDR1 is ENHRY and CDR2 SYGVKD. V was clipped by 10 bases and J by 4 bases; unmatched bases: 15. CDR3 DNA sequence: TGTGCCACCCCCAGGGGACAGTCGGGCGGCTATGGCTACACCTTC. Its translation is CATPRGQSGGYGYTF.

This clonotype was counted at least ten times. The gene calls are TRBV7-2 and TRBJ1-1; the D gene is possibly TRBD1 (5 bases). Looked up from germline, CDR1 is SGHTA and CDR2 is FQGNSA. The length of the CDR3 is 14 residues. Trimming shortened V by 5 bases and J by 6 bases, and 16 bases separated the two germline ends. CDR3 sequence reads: CASSRTQGPPEAFF. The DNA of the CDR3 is TGTGCCAGCAGCCGCACTCAGGGTCCGCCTGAAGCTTTCTTT.

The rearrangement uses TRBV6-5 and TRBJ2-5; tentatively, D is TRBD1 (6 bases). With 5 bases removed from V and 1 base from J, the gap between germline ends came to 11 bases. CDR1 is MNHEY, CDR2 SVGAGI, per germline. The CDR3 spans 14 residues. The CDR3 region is CASSLRQAQETQYF. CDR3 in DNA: TGTGCCAGCAGTCTCAGACAGGCCCAAGAGACCCAGTACTTC.

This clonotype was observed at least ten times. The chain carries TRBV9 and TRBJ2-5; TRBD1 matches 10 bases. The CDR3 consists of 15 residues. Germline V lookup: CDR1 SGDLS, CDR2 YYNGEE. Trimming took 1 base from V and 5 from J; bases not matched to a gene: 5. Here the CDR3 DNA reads TGTGCCAGCAGCGTATGGGGACAGGGGATTGAGACCCAGTACTTC. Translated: CASSVWGQGIETQYF.

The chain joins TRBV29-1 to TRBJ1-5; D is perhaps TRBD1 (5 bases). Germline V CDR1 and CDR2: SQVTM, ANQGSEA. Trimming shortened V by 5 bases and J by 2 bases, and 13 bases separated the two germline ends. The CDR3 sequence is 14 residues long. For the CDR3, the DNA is TGCAGCGTTCGGGGGTCAGATCGCAATCAGCCCCAGCATTTT. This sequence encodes CSVRGSDRNQPQHF.

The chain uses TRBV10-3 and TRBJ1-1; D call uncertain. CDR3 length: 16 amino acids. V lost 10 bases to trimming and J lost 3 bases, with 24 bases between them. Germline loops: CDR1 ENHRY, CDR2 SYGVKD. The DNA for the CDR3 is TGTGCCAGCAGGAAGACGGGAGGTCGCCCGGACACTGAAGCTTTCTTT. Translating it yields CASRKTGGRPDTEAFF.

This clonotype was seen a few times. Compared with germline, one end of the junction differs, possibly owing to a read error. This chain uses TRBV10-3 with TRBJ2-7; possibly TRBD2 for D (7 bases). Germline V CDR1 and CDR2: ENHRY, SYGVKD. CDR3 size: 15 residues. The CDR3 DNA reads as TGTGCCAGCAGTTACTTGCGGGGGCCCCAATACGAGCAGTACTTC. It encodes CASSYLRGPQYEQYF.

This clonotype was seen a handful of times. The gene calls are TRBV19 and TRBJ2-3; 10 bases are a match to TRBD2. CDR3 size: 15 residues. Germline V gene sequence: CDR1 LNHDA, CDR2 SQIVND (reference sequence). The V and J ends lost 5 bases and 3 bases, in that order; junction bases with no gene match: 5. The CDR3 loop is CASSRGLAVTDTQYF. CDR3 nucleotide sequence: TGTGCCAGTAGTCGAGGACTAGCGGTAACAGATACGCAGTATTTT.

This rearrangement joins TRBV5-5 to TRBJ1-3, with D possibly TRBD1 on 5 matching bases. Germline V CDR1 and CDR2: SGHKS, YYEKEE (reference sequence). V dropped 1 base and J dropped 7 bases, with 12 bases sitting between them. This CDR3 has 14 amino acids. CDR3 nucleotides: TGTGCCAGCAGCTTGAATGGGGCCGGGAACACCATATATTTT. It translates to CASSLNGAGNTIYF.

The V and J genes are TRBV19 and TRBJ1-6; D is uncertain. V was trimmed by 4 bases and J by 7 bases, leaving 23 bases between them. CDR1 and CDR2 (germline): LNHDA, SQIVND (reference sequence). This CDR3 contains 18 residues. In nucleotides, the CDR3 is TGTGCCAGTAGTACCGGACGGGTGGGTAGATTGAGCAATTCACCCCTCCACTTT. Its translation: CASSTGRVGRLSNSPLHF.

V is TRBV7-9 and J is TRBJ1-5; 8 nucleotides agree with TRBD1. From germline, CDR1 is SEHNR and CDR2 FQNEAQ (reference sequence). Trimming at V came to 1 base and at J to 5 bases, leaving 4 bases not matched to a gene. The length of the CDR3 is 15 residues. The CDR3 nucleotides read TGTGCCAGCAGCTTAGGTGCGACAGGGGATCAGCCCCAGCATTTT. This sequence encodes CASSLGATGDQPQHF.

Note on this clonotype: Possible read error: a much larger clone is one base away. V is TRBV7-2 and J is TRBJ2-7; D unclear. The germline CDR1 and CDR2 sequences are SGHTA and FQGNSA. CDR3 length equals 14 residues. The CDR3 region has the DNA TGTGCCAGCAGCTTGATAGGCACCTCCTACGAGCAGTGCTTC. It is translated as CASSLIGTSYEQCF.

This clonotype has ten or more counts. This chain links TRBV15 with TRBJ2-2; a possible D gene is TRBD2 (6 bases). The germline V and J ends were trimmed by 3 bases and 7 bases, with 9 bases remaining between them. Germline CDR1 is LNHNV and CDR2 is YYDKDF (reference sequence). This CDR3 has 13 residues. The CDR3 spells CATSSNGGGELFF. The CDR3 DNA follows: TGTGCCACCAGCAGTAACGGGGGCGGGGAGCTGTTTTTT. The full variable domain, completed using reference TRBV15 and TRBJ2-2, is DAMVIQNPRYQVTQFGKPVTLSCSQTLNHNVMYWYQQKSSQAPKLLFHYYDKDFNNEADTPDNFQSRRPNTSFCFLDIRSPGLGDTAMYLCATSSNGGGELFFGEGSRLTVL.

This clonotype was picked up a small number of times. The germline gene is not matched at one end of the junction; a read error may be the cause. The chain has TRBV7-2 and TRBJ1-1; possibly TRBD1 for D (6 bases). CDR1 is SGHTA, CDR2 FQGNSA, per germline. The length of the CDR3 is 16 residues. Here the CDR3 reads CASSQDLAGANTEAFF. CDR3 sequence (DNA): TGCGCCAGCAGCCAAGATCTGGCAGGGGCGAACACTGAAGCTTTCTTT.

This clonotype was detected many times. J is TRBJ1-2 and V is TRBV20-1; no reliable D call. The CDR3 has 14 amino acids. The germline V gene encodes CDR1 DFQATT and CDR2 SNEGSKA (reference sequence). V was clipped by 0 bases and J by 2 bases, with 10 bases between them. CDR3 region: CSARDPGVNYGYTF. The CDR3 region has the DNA TGCAGTGCTAGAGATCCAGGCGTCAACTATGGCTACACCTTC.